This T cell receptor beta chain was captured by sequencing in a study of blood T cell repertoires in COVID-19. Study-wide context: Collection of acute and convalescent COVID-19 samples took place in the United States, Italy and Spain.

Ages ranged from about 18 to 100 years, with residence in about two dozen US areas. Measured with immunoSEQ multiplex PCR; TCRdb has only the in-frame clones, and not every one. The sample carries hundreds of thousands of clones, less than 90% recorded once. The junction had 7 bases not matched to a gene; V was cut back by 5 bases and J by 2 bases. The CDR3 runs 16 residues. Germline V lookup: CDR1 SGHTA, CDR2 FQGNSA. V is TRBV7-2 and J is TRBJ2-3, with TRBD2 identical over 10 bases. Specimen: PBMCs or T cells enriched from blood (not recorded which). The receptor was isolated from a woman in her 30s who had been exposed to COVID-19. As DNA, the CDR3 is TGTGCCAGCAGCCCCGTGACTAGCGGGCACACAGATACGCAGTATTTT. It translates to CASSPVTSGHTDTQYF.